The 17 T cell receptor beta chains below come from one sample, sequenced in a study of T cell responses to AZD1222 COVID-19 vaccine. TCRdb keeps only in-frame clones here, not all; method: immunoSEQ multiplex PCR. The sample comprises about 100,000 clones, 70% to 90% of which are singletons, and roughly 2.5% rests with the top ten. The sample in question was peripheral blood, obtained 28 days after the second AZD1222 dose. These receptors were obtained from an adult who received the AZD1222 COVID-19 vaccine.

This CDR3 reads CASSYSAGAYYGYTF. Here the CDR3 DNA reads TGTGCCAGCAGTTACTCAGCAGGGGCTTACTATGGCTACACCTTC. The genes are TRBV6-5 and TRBJ1-2; maybe TRBD1 (6 bases). Germline V gene data show CDR1 as MNHEY and CDR2 as SVGAGI. CDR3 length: 15 residues. V dropped 0 bases and J dropped 3 bases, with 11 bases sitting between them.

This clone was seen a single time. The rearrangement links TRBV7-6 to TRBJ2-2; 13 bases are shared with TRBD2. This CDR3 region has 20 residues. The V segment lost 4 bases and the J segment 5 bases; nucleotides outside the gene matches: 16. Per germline, CDR1 SGHVS and CDR2 FNYEAQ. CDR3 sequence (DNA): TGTGCCAGCAGCTCCCTTTCCCACTCTGGACTAGCGGGAGTTACCGGGGAGCTGTTTTTT. As protein: CASSSLSHSGLAGVTGELFF.

This chain connects TRBV6-5 to TRBJ2-3, with 8 bases that match TRBD2. Trimming removed 0 bases from V and 6 bases from J; junction bases left unmatched: 5. The V gene's germline CDR1 is MNHEY and CDR2 SVGAGI. This CDR3 is built from 15 residues. The CDR3 here is CASSYSQTSADTQYF. As DNA, the CDR3 is TGTGCCAGCAGTTACTCCCAGACTAGCGCCGATACGCAGTATTTT.

V is TRBV30 and J is TRBJ2-7; 8 bases line up with TRBD1. CDR1 GTSNPN and CDR2 SVGIG come from the germline V gene (reference sequence). The ends lost 0 bases at V and 2 bases at J; junction bases unmatched: 6. There are 15 residues in the CDR3. The CDR3 loop is CAWSVPRTGTYEQYF. CDR3 sequence (DNA): TGTGCCTGGAGTGTACCCCGGACAGGGACCTACGAGCAGTACTTC.

The genes are TRBV5-1 and TRBJ1-1, with D possibly TRBD1 on 6 matching bases. With 5 bases removed from V and 5 bases from J, the gap between germline ends came to 19 bases. Germline V gene sequence: CDR1 SGHRS, CDR2 YFSETQ. CDR3 length: 15 residues. The CDR3 region has the DNA TGCGCCAGCAGTTCAGGGGAAGTGAAAAGGACTGAAGCTTTCTTT. Translated, it gives CASSSGEVKRTEAFF.

The chain links TRBV28 to TRBJ2-3, with 7 nucleotides matching TRBD2. CDR3 length: 16 amino acids. Germline lookup yields CDR1 MDHEN and CDR2 SYDVKM. J lost 2 bases, V lost 4 bases, and 9 bases had no gene match. DNA of the CDR3: TGTGCCAGCAGTTCCTACGCGGGAGCAAACACAGATACGCAGTATTTT. Translated, it gives CASSSYAGANTDTQYF. The variable domain in full, completed from reference TRBV28 and TRBJ2-3, reads DVKVTQSSRYLVKRTGEKVFLECVQDMDHENMFWYRQDPGLGLRLIYFSYDVKMKEKGDIPEGYSVSREKKERFSLILESASTNQTSMYLCASSSYAGANTDTQYFGPGTRLTVL.

The chain is built from TRBV30 and TRBJ1-2; D gene uncertain. The germline V gene has CDR1 GTSNPN and CDR2 SVGIG (reference sequence). Trimming left V 8 bases short and J 4 bases short, with 20 bases between. The CDR3 totals 14 residues. The chain's CDR3 is CAVSRPTGGYGYTF. For the CDR3, the DNA is TGTGCCGTATCAAGGCCGACCGGAGGCTATGGCTACACCTTC.

The chain recombines TRBV30 with TRBJ2-1; D uncertain. Germline CDR1 reads GTSNPN; CDR2 reads SVGIG (reference sequence). The length of the CDR3 is 12 residues. Trimming took off 4 bases at V and 8 bases at J, with 12 bases between the two ends. CDR3 bases: TGTGCCTGGACCGCAGTTAGGGATGAGCAGTTCTTC. Amino acid sequence: CAWTAVRDEQFF.

V gene TRBV3-1 (or the pseudogene TRBV3-2) combines with J gene TRBJ1-4; D call uncertain. Germline V gives CDR1 LGHDT, CDR2 YNNKEL (reference sequence). V was shortened by 5 bases and J by 0 bases, with 1 base between the two germline ends. This CDR3 is 12 amino acids long. CDR3: CASSTTNEKLFF. CDR3 bases: TGTGCCAGCAGCACAACTAATGAAAAACTGTTTTTT.

CDR3: CATSDADSNTEAFF. Here the CDR3 DNA reads TGTGCCACCAGTGATGCCGACAGTAACACTGAAGCTTTCTTT. The chain is built from TRBV24-1 and TRBJ1-1; TRBD1 is a possible D gene (5 bases). V was cut by 3 bases and J by 2 bases, with 9 bases left in between. Germline lookup yields CDR1 KGHDR and CDR2 SFDVKD. This CDR3 spans 14 amino acids.

The chain uses TRBV5-6 and TRBJ1-3; the D is unclear. The ends were cut back, 4 bases at V and 0 bases at J, with 14 bases in the middle. The germline CDR1 and CDR2 sequences are SGHDT and YYEEEE. This CDR3 spans 16 amino acids. CDR3 nucleotide sequence: TGTGCCAGCAGCCTGGGAGATTTCCACTCTGGAAACACCATATATTTT. Translation gives CASSLGDFHSGNTIYF. Looking up the rest from reference TRBV5-6 and TRBJ1-3 gives the full variable domain: DAGVTQSPTHLIKTRGQQVTLRCSPKSGHDTVSWYQQALGQGPQFIFQYYEEEERQRGNFPDRFSGHQFPNYSSELNVNALLLGDSALYLCASSLGDFHSGNTIYFGEGSWLTVV.

This clone was detected only once. This chain joins TRBV30 and TRBJ1-6; D unresolved. Trimming removed 2 bases from V and 4 bases from J, with 9 bases in between. Germline V lookup: CDR1 GTSNPN, CDR2 SVGIG (reference sequence). There are 14 residues in the CDR3. The CDR3: CAWSPTYYNSPLHF. CDR3 nucleotide sequence: TGTGCCTGGAGTCCCACGTATTATAATTCACCCCTCCACTTT.

The CDR3 loop is CASSLTGTGGNQETQYF. In DNA form, the CDR3 reads TGTGCCAGCAGCCTTACCGGGACAGGGGGAAACCAAGAGACCCAGTACTTC. The J gene is TRBJ2-5, the V gene TRBV7-9, with TRBD1 matching 11 bases. CDR3 length equals 17 residues. The germline gives CDR1 SEHNR, CDR2 FQNEAQ (reference sequence). V lost 5 bases, J lost 0 bases, and 8 bases stayed unmatched.

The CDR3 nucleotides are TGTGCCAGTAGTATAGTGGACGGTTCCTACGAGCAGTACTTC. Protein product: CASSIVDGSYEQYF. The rearrangement links TRBV19 to TRBJ2-7, with unresolved D. This CDR3 is built from 14 residues. V shed 1 base and J shed 1 base, with 8 bases lying between them. The germline CDR1 and CDR2 sequences are LNHDA and SQIVND (reference sequence).

The gene calls are TRBV27 and TRBJ1-4, with TRBD1 matching over 7 bases. J gave up 4 bases and V 5 bases, and 4 bases lay outside the gene matches. The CDR3 sequence is 14 residues long. The germline CDR1 and CDR2 sequences are MNHEY and SMNVEV (reference sequence). This chain's CDR3 is CASSRGQLNEKLFF. DNA of the CDR3: TGTGCCAGCAGTCGGGGACAGCTTAATGAAAAACTGTTTTTT.

The chain has TRBV5-1 and TRBJ1-1, with a possible D match to TRBD1 (5 bases). Germline V gives CDR1 SGHRS, CDR2 YFSETQ. The CDR3 is 15 amino acids. V was trimmed by 0 bases and J by 3 bases, leaving 12 bases between them. CDR3 DNA: TGCGCCAGCAGCTTGGGAAGGGACTTAGACACTGAAGCTTTCTTT. Translating gives CASSLGRDLDTEAFF. Using reference TRBV5-1 and TRBJ1-1 for the parts outside the CDR3, the full variable domain is KAGVTQTPRYLIKTRGQQVTLSCSPISGHRSVSWYQQTPGQGLQFLFEYFSETQRNKGNFPGRFSGRQFSNSRSEMNVSTLELGDSALYLCASSLGRDLDTEAFFGQGTRLTVV.

The V gene is TRBV29-1, the J gene TRBJ1-5; D is unresolved. Germline V gene sequence: CDR1 SQVTM, CDR2 ANQGSEA. V was clipped by 5 bases and J by 0 bases, with 8 bases between them. CDR3 length: 13 residues. The CDR3 bases are TGCAGCGTTCGAAGTCATAGCAATCAGCCCCAGCATTTT. Protein sequence: CSVRSHSNQPQHF.